One TCR beta chain is described in this entry. The antigen is undetermined. The data stem from a study of OX40 agonist ivuxolimab in advanced cancers. Assay: immunoSEQ multiplex PCR; the TCRdb copy retains only in-frame clones and omits some. Found here are 70,000 to 95,000 clones, about 90% of them singletons; the top ten hold 0.33%. The CDR3 loop spans 13 amino acids. Germline CDR1 is LNHDA and CDR2 is SQIVND (reference sequence). The ends were cut back, 5 bases at V and 5 bases at J, with 10 bases in the middle. Study findings and constraints: Specificity for antigen went undetermined in the expanded peripheral T cells.

The sequenced sample was CD4+ or CD8+ T cells sorted from blood, obtained in a trial of the OX40 agonist ivuxolimab. The origin of this receptor is an adult with an advanced solid tumor such as melanoma, head and neck, liver or kidney cancer. V is TRBV19 and J is TRBJ1-5; D is unresolved. The CDR3: CASSPFLDQPQHF. In DNA form, the CDR3 reads TGTGCCAGTAGTCCGTTTTTGGATCAGCCCCAGCATTTT.